This T cell receptor (beta chain) is from a study of cytotoxic CD8 clonotypes in ibrutinib-treated CLL. Study results and limitations: Sustained-remission and progressing patients' sampling times differed. Increased clonality at ibrutinib response gave way to a return toward baseline at progression.

Depth targeted 1 in 200,000 to 1 in 1 million T cells, averaging 10x coverage per clonotype. Assay: immunoSEQ multiplex PCR; the TCRdb copy retains only in-frame clones and omits some. In the table there are under 300,000 clones, 60% to 80% of which are singletons. V was cut by 7 bases and J by 5 bases, with 26 bases left in between. CDR1 and CDR2 from the germline V gene are LNHDA and SQIVND (reference sequence). CDR3 length equals 18 residues. Regarding this clone: What it binds is not known.

The chain couples TRBV19 to TRBJ1-4; D is unclear. The TCR originated in a human donor with chronic lymphocytic leukemia. The sample here was PBMCs, taken at disease progression, from a patient treated with ibrutinib. The CDR3 region is CASNDWGVYAQGNEKLFF. The CDR3 coding sequence is TGTGCCAGTAATGATTGGGGAGTGTATGCGCAAGGGAATGAAAAACTGTTTTTT. The whole variable domain, filled in from reference TRBV19 and TRBJ1-4, reads DGGITQSPKYLFRKEGQNVTLSCEQNLNHDAMYWYRQDPGQGLRLIYYSQIVNDFQKGDIAEGYSVSREKKESFPLTVTSAQKNPTAFYLCASNDWGVYAQGNEKLFFGSGTQLSVL.